This entry describes one TCR beta chain. This entry is derived from a study of blood T cell repertoires in COVID-19. In Seattle, patients joined the study during active infection and were tracked longitudinally. This table comes from immunoSEQ multiplex PCR, and its TCRdb copy is limited to in-frame clones, with some not included. Of about 410,000 clones in the sample, approximately 89% were seen once. Germline V gene lookup returns CDR1 SGHRS and CDR2 YFSETQ. CDR3 length equals 14 residues. Trimming removed 3 bases from V and 3 bases from J; junction bases left unmatched: 6. This TCR came from a woman aged 35 to 49 with COVID-19, enrolled during active disease. The J gene is TRBJ2-7, the V gene TRBV5-1; 7 positions match TRBD1. Sequenced sample: peripheral blood. In nucleotides, the CDR3 is TGCGCCAGCAGCTCCCGACAGGGCAACTACGAGCAGTACTTC. Translating it yields CASSSRQGNYEQYF.